What follows are 27 T cell receptor beta chains derived from one specimen sequenced in a study of identical twins. TCRdb called the 5' RACE reads again in MiXCR, with one record for every CDR3 protein. The sample holds approximately 700,000 distinct CDR3 sequences, about 20% seen once. The same data also went into a second study, on T cells expressing NK-cell markers.

The sequenced material came from PBMCs. These receptors came from a woman aged 18-30 years in good health.

The chain carries TRBV12-3 or TRBV12-4 and TRBJ1-4; 8 bases are a match to TRBD1. J gave up 2 bases and V 6 bases, and 8 bases lay outside the gene matches. The CDR3 covers 16 residues. CDR3 nucleotides: TGTGCCAGCAGCCCCGGACAGGGCGGGACTAATGAAAAACTGTTTTTT. It translates to CASSPGQGGTNEKLFF.

In its sample, this clonotype was seen a few times. V is TRBV20-1 and J is TRBJ2-7, with D possibly being TRBD1 or TRBD2 (6 bases each). The ends were cut back, 6 bases at V and 3 bases at J, with 15 bases in the middle. Germline V CDR1 and CDR2: DFQATT, SNEGSKA (reference sequence). The CDR3 consists of 13 residues. CDR3 residues: CSAPRGPLYEQYF. CDR3 nucleotides: TGCAGTGCGCCCCGGGGGCCTCTCTACGAGCAGTACTTC.

The chain combines TRBV7-9 with TRBJ2-1; TRBD2 matches at 8 bases. The V gene's germline CDR1 is SEHNR and CDR2 FQNEAQ (reference sequence). V lost 9 bases, J lost 8 bases, and 12 bases stayed unmatched. CDR3 length: 14 residues. The CDR3 DNA reads as TGTGCCAGTAAACCGGTTCTAGCGGGCTATGAGCAGTTCTTC. Translated: CASKPVLAGYEQFF.

On this clonotype: A read error may account for a junction end that differs from germline. The chain couples TRBV7-8 to TRBJ1-1; D remains unclear. The CDR3 covers 12 residues. Germline V gives CDR1 SGHVS, CDR2 FQNEAQ. CDR3 in amino acids: CASRLGNTEAFF. The CDR3 coding sequence is TGTGCCAGCAGATTAGGGAACACTGAAGCTTTCTTT. The full variable domain, rest sourced from reference TRBV7-8 and TRBJ1-1, is GAGVSQSPRYKVAKRGQDVALRCDPISGHVSLFWYQQALGQGPEFLTYFQNEAQLDKSGLPSDRFFAERPEGSVSTLKIQRTQQEDSAVYLCASRLGNTEAFFGQGTRLTVV.

The chain has TRBV13 and TRBJ2-4; possible D gene TRBD1, 6 bases. Germline CDR1 and CDR2: PRHDT and FYEKMQ (reference sequence). V was trimmed by 5 bases and J by 6 bases, leaving 20 bases between them. The CDR3 contains 16 residues. This CDR3 reads CASSSARWDIVNIQYF. The CDR3 DNA reads as TGTGCCAGCAGCAGTGCTCGGTGGGACATAGTAAACATTCAGTACTTC.

The chain has TRBV6-2 or TRBV6-3 and TRBJ2-3; the D is unclear. Germline loops: CDR1 MNHEY, CDR2 SVGEGT. V shed 0 bases and J shed 5 bases, with 9 bases lying between them. The CDR3 has 14 residues. CDR3 protein: CASSYSPWGDTQYF. In DNA, the CDR3 is TGTGCCAGCAGTTACTCGCCCTGGGGAGATACGCAGTATTTT.

About this clonotype itself: A read error may account for a junction end that differs from germline. The J gene is TRBJ2-1, the V gene TRBV5-6, with TRBD2 matching 7 bases. CDR3 length: 17 amino acids. CDR1 SGHDT and CDR2 YYEEEE come from the germline V gene. CDR3 DNA sequence: TGTGCCAGCGGCTTATCGGTCCGGGGGGAACCTAGGGATGAGCAGTTCTTC. Protein sequence: CASGLSVRGEPRDEQFF. The full variable domain, with the rest looked up from reference TRBV5-6 and TRBJ2-1, is DAGVTQSPTHLIKTRGQQVTLRCSPKSGHDTVSWYQQALGQGPQFIFQYYEEEERQRGNFPDRFSGHQFPNYSSELNVNALLLGDSALYLCASGLSVRGEPRDEQFFGPGTRLTVL.

The chain uses TRBV20-1 and TRBJ1-1, with 8 positions matching TRBD1. This CDR3 region has 12 residues. Germline V gives CDR1 DFQATT, CDR2 SNEGSKA (reference sequence). CDR3 loop: CRALDREAEAFF. The CDR3 coding sequence is TGCAGGGCCCTGGACAGGGAGGCTGAAGCTTTCTTT.

This chain uses TRBV5-1 with TRBJ2-1, with D perhaps TRBD2 (7 bases). The V end was cut by 0 bases, the J end by 7 bases, with 14 bases between. CDR3 length: 15 amino acids. The germline gives CDR1 SGHRS, CDR2 YFSETQ. This chain's CDR3 is CASSLVGGPGNEQFF. DNA for the CDR3: TGCGCCAGCAGCTTGGTGGGGGGGCCTGGAAATGAGCAGTTCTTC.

This clonotype came up a few times. The gene calls are TRBV5-1 and TRBJ2-1; 8 bases fit TRBD2. V shed 1 base and J 2 bases; nucleotides not matched to a gene: 11. CDR1 and CDR2 from the germline V gene are SGHRS and YFSETQ. The CDR3 sequence is 18 residues long. CDR3: CASSLTGTSRYAYNEQFF. The CDR3 DNA reads as TGCGCCAGCAGCTTGACGGGGACTAGTAGGTACGCCTACAATGAGCAGTTCTTC. The full variable domain, with the rest looked up from reference TRBV5-1 and TRBJ2-1, is KAGVTQTPRYLIKTRGQQVTLSCSPISGHRSVSWYQQTPGQGLQFLFEYFSETQRNKGNFPGRFSGRQFSNSRSEMNVSTLELGDSALYLCASSLTGTSRYAYNEQFFGPGTRLTVL.

In its sample, this clonotype was seen a few times. The chain has TRBV27 and TRBJ2-3; unclear D gene. CDR3 length: 13 amino acids. Per germline, CDR1 MNHEY and CDR2 SMNVEV (reference sequence). Deletions cut 3 bases from V and 8 bases from J, with 12 bases between. CDR3: CASSLVPGGTQYF. The CDR3 region has the DNA TGTGCCAGCAGTTTGGTACCCGGCGGTACGCAGTATTTT.

The rearrangement joins TRBV28 to TRBJ1-2; 7 bases align to TRBD1. CDR1 is MDHEN and CDR2 is SYDVKM in the germline V gene. CDR3 length: 11 amino acids. The ends lost 11 bases at V and 10 bases at J; junction bases unmatched: 10. CDR3 bases: TGTGCCGTTCCTTCCGGGACAGCCTACACCTTC. Translated, it gives CAVPSGTAYTF.

This clonotype was counted only a few times. V and J are TRBV20-1 and TRBJ1-2; TRBD1 agrees at 9 bases. With V trimmed by 3 bases and J by 1 base, 6 bases remained unmatched. The CDR3 runs to 15 residues. CDR1 is DFQATT, CDR2 SNEGSKA, per germline (reference sequence). In nucleotides, the CDR3 is TGCAGTGCTAGGACCCGACAGGGGGATAACTATGGCTACACCTTC. Protein product: CSARTRQGDNYGYTF.

The J gene is TRBJ2-5, the V gene TRBV5-1, with unresolved D. This CDR3 has 13 amino acids. Trimming took off 5 bases at V and 5 bases at J, with 13 bases between the two ends. The germline V gene encodes CDR1 SGHRS and CDR2 YFSETQ. CDR3 sequence reads: CASSKKDMETQYF. The CDR3, as DNA: TGCGCCAGCAGTAAGAAGGATATGGAGACCCAGTACTTC.

V and J are TRBV12-3 or TRBV12-4 and TRBJ2-5; D may correspond to TRBD1 or TRBD2 (6 bases each). There are 15 residues in the CDR3. With 3 bases removed from V and 5 bases from J, the gap between germline ends came to 16 bases. The CDR3 DNA reads TGTGCCAGCAGTTTTGGGGGGCTAGCCGGGGAGACCCAGTACTTC. It translates to CASSFGGLAGETQYF.

There are a few counts of this clonotype. This chain connects TRBV15 to TRBJ2-5; possibly TRBD1 or TRBD2 for D (6 bases each). V lost 0 bases and J 1 base, leaving 12 bases between the germline ends. Germline V CDR1 and CDR2: LNHNV, YYDKDF (reference sequence). This CDR3 contains 16 residues. The CDR3: CATSRDPGAAQETQYF. The DNA for the CDR3 is TGTGCCACCAGCAGAGATCCGGGGGCGGCCCAAGAGACCCAGTACTTC.

The J gene is TRBJ1-5, the V gene TRBV10-3, with TRBD1 identical over 9 bases. Trimming at V came to 7 bases and at J to 1 base, leaving 5 bases not matched to a gene. The CDR3 is 15 amino acids. Per germline, CDR1 ENHRY and CDR2 SYGVKD. The CDR3 protein is CAIMEGQGSNQPQHF. In DNA form, the CDR3 reads TGTGCCATCATGGAAGGACAGGGGAGCAATCAGCCCCAGCATTTT.

This clonotype was recorded a few times. The V gene is TRBV20-1, the J gene TRBJ1-2, with TRBD1 matching 8 bases. V lost 3 bases, J lost 0 bases, and 12 bases stayed unmatched. This CDR3 has 17 residues. From germline, CDR1 is DFQATT and CDR2 SNEGSKA (reference sequence). The chain's CDR3 is CSARLIRQGFANYGYTF. Written as DNA, the CDR3 is TGCAGTGCTAGGCTAATTCGACAGGGGTTTGCTAACTATGGCTACACCTTC.

This clonotype has only a few counts. The chain carries TRBV5-1 and TRBJ1-1; TRBD1 is a possible D gene (6 bases). The length of the CDR3 is 11 residues. The V gene lost 7 bases and the J gene lost 7 bases, with 11 bases spanning the gap. Looked up from germline, CDR1 is SGHRS and CDR2 is YFSETQ. The CDR3 protein is CASGAGDEAFF. The CDR3 DNA reads TGCGCCAGCGGGGCAGGGGATGAAGCTTTCTTT.

The chain couples TRBV13 to TRBJ2-6; 9 bases match TRBD1. Germline CDR1 is PRHDT and CDR2 is FYEKMQ (reference sequence). The ends lost 6 bases at V and 3 bases at J; junction bases unmatched: 9. The CDR3 runs 17 residues. The DNA for the CDR3 is TGTGCCAGCAGGCCAGCCGGGACAGGGTTTGGGGCCAACGTCCTGACTTTC. Residues: CASRPAGTGFGANVLTF.

J is TRBJ1-1 and V is TRBV10-3; TRBD1 matches 8 bases. With 3 bases clipped from V and 0 bases from J, the junction kept 6 bases outside the gene matches. Germline V gene data show CDR1 as ENHRY and CDR2 as SYGVKD. CDR3 size: 16 residues. CDR3 sequence: CAISDPGQGMNTEAFF. The CDR3 region has the DNA TGTGCCATCAGTGACCCCGGACAGGGAATGAACACTGAAGCTTTCTTT.

The J gene is TRBJ2-1, the V gene TRBV25-1; no definite D call. CDR1 is MGHDK, CDR2 SYGVNS, per germline. The CDR3 runs to 14 residues. V lost 1 base and J 4 bases, leaving 8 bases between the germline ends. The CDR3 nucleotides are TGTGCCAGCAGTGAATTTTCACCGTACAATGAGCAGTTCTTC. As protein: CASSEFSPYNEQFF.

This clonotype was detected only a few times. The chain uses TRBV6-1 and TRBJ2-2; 10 bases agree with TRBD2. The CDR3 length is 16 residues. The germline V gene encodes CDR1 MNHNS and CDR2 SASEGT. The V segment lost 6 bases and the J segment 3 bases; nucleotides outside the gene matches: 7. In nucleotides, the CDR3 is TGTGCCAGCAGGGTCAGCGGGAGGGCCCACACCGGGGAGCTGTTTTTT. Residues: CASRVSGRAHTGELFF.

The V and J genes are TRBV12-3 or TRBV12-4 and TRBJ1-2; no clear D gene. V was shortened by 5 bases and J by 7 bases, with 11 bases between the two germline ends. The CDR3 runs 12 residues. The CDR3 protein is CASSLRQLGYTF. Here the CDR3 DNA reads TGTGCCAGCAGTCTCCGTCAGCTTGGCTACACCTTC.

The table lists this clonotype with many counts. This chain links TRBV12-3 or TRBV12-4 with TRBJ2-1, with unresolved D. The CDR3 covers 13 residues. Deletions cut 3 bases from V and 6 bases from J, with 9 bases between. The CDR3 bases are TGTGCCAGCAGTTTTGTTCCAGGCAATGAGCAGTTCTTC. It translates to CASSFVPGNEQFF.

This clonotype came up a few times. Relative to the germline gene, one junction end is altered; a read error may explain this. V is TRBV7-7 and J is TRBJ2-3; no firm D call. This CDR3 contains 13 residues. Per the germline V gene, CDR1 is SSHAT and CDR2 is FNYEAQ (reference sequence). The CDR3 protein is CASSSNYGDTQYF. The DNA for the CDR3 is TGTGCTAGCAGCTCGAATTACGGGGATACGCAGTATTTT. The full variable domain, completed using reference TRBV7-7 and TRBJ2-3, is GAGVSQSPRYKVTKRGQDVTLRCDPISSHATLYWYQQALGQGPEFLTYFNYEAQPDKSGLPSDRFSAERPEGSISTLTIQRTEQRDSAMYRCASSSNYGDTQYFGPGTRLTVL.

This clonotype was counted a few times. The genes are TRBV5-1 and TRBJ2-6, with no clear D. The length of the CDR3 is 14 residues. The germline CDR1 and CDR2 sequences are SGHRS and YFSETQ. V lost 4 bases and J 3 bases, leaving 8 bases between the germline ends. The CDR3 bases are TGCGCCAGCAGCGTTCAAGGTGGGGCCAACGTCCTGACTTTC. It codes for CASSVQGGANVLTF.